Below are 13 T cell receptor beta chains sequenced from a single sample in a study of radiotherapy plus CTLA-4 blockade in lung cancer. The assay was immunoSEQ multiplex PCR, and TCRdb's table has in-frame clones only and misses some. The data show about 67,000 clones, with approximately 79% seen just once and 16% held by the top ten. Specimen: peripheral blood, collected from a patient treated with radiotherapy plus ipilimumab. The receptor source for this set is a human donor with non-small cell lung cancer whose response to radiotherapy plus ipilimumab could not be evaluated. Some clones in this sample may be carry-over from other donors' samples.

The chain employs TRBV28 and TRBJ2-3, with TRBD2 matching over 8 bases. CDR1 and CDR2 from the germline V gene are MDHEN and SYDVKM. Trimming cost V 3 bases and J 2 bases; bases outside gene matches: 10. CDR3 length equals 17 residues. CDR3 in amino acids: CASSLASSGSYTDTQYF. The DNA for the CDR3 is TGTGCCAGCAGTTTGGCCTCTAGCGGGTCCTACACAGATACGCAGTATTTT.

The chain recombines TRBV27 with TRBJ1-6, with 12 bases that match TRBD1. The junction had 4 bases not matched to a gene; V was cut back by 5 bases and J by 11 bases. Germline CDR1 and CDR2: MNHEY and SMNVEV (reference sequence). This CDR3 is 14 amino acids long. CDR3 sequence (DNA): TGTGCCAGCAGTCCCCGGGACAGGGGGCCACCCCTCCACTTT. Translated: CASSPRDRGPPLHF.

The rearrangement links TRBV4-3 to TRBJ1-5, with a tentative D call TRBD1 (5 bases). V dropped 0 bases and J dropped 5 bases, with 11 bases sitting between them. Germline V gene sequence: CDR1 LGHNA, CDR2 YSLEER. The CDR3 totals 15 residues. The CDR3 region has the DNA TGCGCCAGCAGCCAAGAACCCCGGGGGGATCAGCCCCAGCATTTT. It codes for CASSQEPRGDQPQHF.

The chain links TRBV5-1 to TRBJ2-3, with 8 bases identical to TRBD2. The CDR3 consists of 15 residues. After removal of 0 bases from V and 5 bases from J, the junction contained 5 bases not matched to a gene. CDR1 is SGHRS, CDR2 YFSETQ, per germline. CDR3 nucleotide sequence: TGCGCCAGCAGCTTGGGCCGGGGGGGTCTAGATACGCAGTATTTT. Protein: CASSLGRGGLDTQYF.

Only a few counts were recorded for this clone. The chain recombines TRBV7-9 with TRBJ1-5, with TRBD1 as a possible D gene (6 bases). V gave up 5 bases and J gave up 4 bases, with 12 bases separating them. The germline CDR1 and CDR2 sequences are SEHNR and FQNEAQ (reference sequence). CDR3 size: 14 residues. The CDR3 DNA is TGTGCCAGCAGCCCAGGGACAAGTAATCAGCCCCAGCATTTT. This translates into CASSPGTSNQPQHF. Based on the CDR3 plus reference TRBV7-9 and TRBJ1-5, the full variable domain is DTGVSQNPRHKITKRGQNVTFRCDPISEHNRLYWYRQTLGQGPEFLTYFQNEAQLEKSRLLSDRFSAERPKGSFSTLEIQRTEQGDSAMYLCASSPGTSNQPQHFGDGTRLSIL.

The rearrangement links TRBV2 to TRBJ2-3; the match to TRBD2 covers 7 bases. Germline assignment: CDR1 SNHLY and CDR2 FYNNEI. After removal of 4 bases from V and 1 base from J, the junction contained 2 bases not matched to a gene. This CDR3 contains 14 residues. This CDR3 reads CASSVGGGTDTQYF. CDR3 nucleotide sequence: TGTGCCAGCAGTGTTGGGGGGGGCACAGATACGCAGTATTTT.

V and J are TRBV6-1 and TRBJ2-7; a possible D gene is TRBD2 (7 bases). V gave up 11 bases and J gave up 4 bases, with 21 bases separating them. The CDR3 sequence is 14 residues long. Germline values: CDR1 MNHNS, CDR2 SASEGT. Written as DNA, the CDR3 is TGTGCCGCTCAGGGCGGGGGCGCGGGGTACGAGCAGTACTTC. Protein: CAAQGGGAGYEQYF.

The rearrangement links TRBV11-2 to TRBJ2-7, with D possibly being TRBD2 (5 bases). This CDR3 has 12 residues. The V end lost 5 bases, the J end lost 0 bases, and 5 bases lay between the germline ends. Germline lookup yields CDR1 SGHAT and CDR2 FQNNGV. The CDR3 sequence is CASSRDSYEQYF. CDR3 nucleotides: TGTGCCAGCAGCCGGGACTCCTACGAGCAGTACTTC.

J is TRBJ2-7 and V is TRBV2; 10 nucleotides match TRBD2. The CDR3 is made up of 16 amino acids. V shed 8 bases, J shed 6 bases, and the junction held 16 bases outside the gene matches. Germline V gene data show CDR1 as SNHLY and CDR2 as FYNNEI. The CDR3, as DNA: TGTGCCAGCCTCCTCCGAGGGCTAGCGGGGGCATCCGAGCAGTACTTC. It is translated as CASLLRGLAGASEQYF. Full variable domain (outside the CDR3, taken from reference TRBV2 and TRBJ2-7): EPEVTQTPSHQVTQMGQEVILRCVPISNHLYFYWYRQILGQKVEFLVSFYNNEISEKSEIFDDQFSVERPDGSNFTLKIRSTKLEDSAMYFCASLLRGLAGASEQYFGPGTRLTVT.

In its sample, this clone was seen once. The J gene is TRBJ1-4, the V gene TRBV5-6; TRBD1 is a possible D gene (5 bases). Germline CDR1 reads SGHDT; CDR2 reads YYEEEE. This CDR3 region has 15 residues. Trimming shortened V by 1 base and J by 2 bases, and 9 bases separated the two germline ends. The DNA for the CDR3 is TGTGCCAGCAGCTTGTCCCCAGGGACTAATGAAAAACTGTTTTTT. As protein: CASSLSPGTNEKLFF. The full variable domain, completed using reference TRBV5-6 and TRBJ1-4, is DAGVTQSPTHLIKTRGQQVTLRCSPKSGHDTVSWYQQALGQGPQFIFQYYEEEERQRGNFPDRFSGHQFPNYSSELNVNALLLGDSALYLCASSLSPGTNEKLFFGSGTQLSVL.

This sequence joins TRBV4-1 and TRBJ1-3, with 8 bases fitting TRBD1. Germline V gene sequence: CDR1 MGHRA, CDR2 YSYEKL. This CDR3 has 17 residues. Germline trimming cut 4 bases from V and 2 bases from J; bases unmatched to any gene: 10. This CDR3 is CASSLGQGRMAGNTIYF. The CDR3 region has the DNA TGCGCCAGCAGCCTCGGACAGGGTCGGATGGCTGGAAACACCATATATTTT.

The chain carries TRBV10-3 and TRBJ1-4; D perhaps matches TRBD1 (5 bases). Trimming removed 2 bases from V and 7 bases from J, with 11 bases in between. The CDR3 is 14 residues long. The germline V gene has CDR1 ENHRY and CDR2 SYGVKD. The CDR3: CAISEDRLVEKLFF. The CDR3 DNA reads as TGTGCCATCAGTGAGGACAGATTGGTTGAAAAACTGTTTTTT.

This clone has a single count. The genes are TRBV6-5 and TRBJ1-4; 8 positions match TRBD1. The CDR3 totals 15 residues. J lost 8 bases, V lost 6 bases, and 11 bases had no gene match. CDR1 is MNHEY, CDR2 SVGAGI, per germline. The CDR3 region has the DNA TGTGCCAGCAGCCAGATCGGACAGGGTAGCGAAAAACTGTTTTTT. This gives the protein CASSQIGQGSEKLFF.